The present entry profiles one TCR beta chain with its context. The target antigen is unknown. This entry comes from a study of T cell responses to AZD1222 COVID-19 vaccine. Whole-study results and caveats: Spike-specific TCR breadth and depth were elevated following two AZD1222 doses. Sampling that yielded the repertoires occurred only after the peak T cell response. The span of vaccine-associated CD4 TCRs extended across spike, with dominance at 160-218 and 743-854. Clonal diversity was possibly underestimated, and the donors were mostly white British, with more females.

Produced via immunoSEQ multiplex PCR; TCRdb's table is partial and in-frame only. The sample holds 200,000 or so clones, over 80% seen once. This sample comprised peripheral blood, obtained on day 0 of AZD1222 vaccination. The TCR was taken from an adult in good health.

CDR3 nucleotides: TGTGCCAGCAGCTACTCCGGGACAGGGTATGGCTACACCTTC. Its protein product is CASSYSGTGYGYTF. The chain links TRBV7-3 to TRBJ1-2; 9 nucleotides agree with TRBD1. The CDR3 has 14 residues. V lost 4 bases, J lost 5 bases, and 5 bases stayed unmatched. Germline V gene sequence: CDR1 SGHTA, CDR2 FQGTGA.